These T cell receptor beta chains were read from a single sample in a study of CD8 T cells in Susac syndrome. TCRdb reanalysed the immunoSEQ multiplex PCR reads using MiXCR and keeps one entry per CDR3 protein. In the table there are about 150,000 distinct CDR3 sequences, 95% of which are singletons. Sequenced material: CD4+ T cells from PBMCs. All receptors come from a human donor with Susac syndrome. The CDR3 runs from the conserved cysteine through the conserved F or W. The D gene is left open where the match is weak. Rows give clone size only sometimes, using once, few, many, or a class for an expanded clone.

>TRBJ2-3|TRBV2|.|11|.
CASSGSLRQYF
TGTGCCAGCAGTGGAAGCTTAAGGCAGTATTTT
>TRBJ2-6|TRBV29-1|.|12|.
CSVEDRANVLTF
TGCAGCGTTGAAGACCGGGCCAACGTCCTGACTTTC
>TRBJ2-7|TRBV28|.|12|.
CASSPGAYEQYF
TGTGCCAGCAGCCCGGGGGCCTACGAGCAGTACTTC
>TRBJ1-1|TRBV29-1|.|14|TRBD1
CSVKGQGEDTEAFF
TGCAGCGTGAAAGGACAGGGGGAGGACACTGAAGCTTTCTTT
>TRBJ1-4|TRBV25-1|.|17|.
CASSEYFRSPGKEKLFF
TGTGCCAGCAGTGAATATTTTCGGTCGCCGGGGAAGGAAAAACTGTTTTTT
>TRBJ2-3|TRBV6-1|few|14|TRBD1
CASRATGVTDTQYF
TGTGCCAGCAGGGCGACAGGGGTCACAGATACGCAGTATTTT
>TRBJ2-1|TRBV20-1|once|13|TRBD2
CSASGRAYNEQFF
TGCAGTGCTAGCGGGAGGGCCTACAATGAGCAGTTCTTC
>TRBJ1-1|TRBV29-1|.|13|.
CSVAGRANTEAFF
TGCAGCGTCGCCGGGAGGGCTAACACTGAAGCTTTCTTT
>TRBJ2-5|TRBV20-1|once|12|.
CSAQVHSETQYF
TGCAGTGCCCAGGTGCACTCGGAGACCCAGTACTTC
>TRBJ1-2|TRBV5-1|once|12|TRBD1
CASSPDRVGYTF
TGCGCCAGCAGCCCCGACAGGGTTGGCTACACCTTC
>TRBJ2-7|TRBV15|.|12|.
CATSSGSFEQYF
TGTGCCACCAGCAGCGGCAGCTTCGAGCAGTACTTC
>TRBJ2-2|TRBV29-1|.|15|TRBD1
CSVNSDREYTGELFF
TGCAGCGTTAACTCGGACAGGGAGTACACCGGGGAGCTGTTTTTT
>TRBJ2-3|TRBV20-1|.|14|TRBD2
CSAPTSGSTDTQYF
TGCAGTGCCCCGACTAGCGGGAGCACAGATACGCAGTATTTT
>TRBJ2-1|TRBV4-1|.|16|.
CASSQTGGVGYNEQFF
TGCGCCAGCAGCCAAACCGGAGGGGTGGGCTACAATGAGCAGTTCTTC
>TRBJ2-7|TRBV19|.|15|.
CASSIWAADDYEQYF
TGTGCCAGTAGTATATGGGCAGCGGACGACTACGAGCAGTACTTC
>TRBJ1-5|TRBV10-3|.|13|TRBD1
CAIRGTGGQPQHF
TGTGCCATCAGGGGGACAGGAGGTCAGCCCCAGCATTTT
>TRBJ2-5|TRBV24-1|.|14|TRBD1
CATSVGRQGETQYF
TGTGCCACCAGTGTAGGGAGACAGGGAGAGACCCAGTACTTC
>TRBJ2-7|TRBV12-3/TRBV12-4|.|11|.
CASRQGSEQYF
TGTGCCAGCAGGCAGGGTTCCGAGCAGTACTTC
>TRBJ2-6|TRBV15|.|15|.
CATSTHGSGANVLTF
TGTGCCACCAGCACCCACGGCTCTGGGGCCAACGTCCTGACTTTC
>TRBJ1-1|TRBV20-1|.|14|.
CSASRWGPNTEAFF
TGCAGTGCTAGTAGATGGGGCCCGAACACTGAAGCTTTCTTT
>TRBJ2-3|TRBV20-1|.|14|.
CSARVATSTDTQYF
TGCAGTGCTAGAGTAGCAACTAGCACAGATACGCAGTATTTT
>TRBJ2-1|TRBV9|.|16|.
CASSVGPTSSYNEQFF
TGTGCCAGCAGCGTAGGGCCGACGAGCTCCTACAATGAGCAGTTCTTC
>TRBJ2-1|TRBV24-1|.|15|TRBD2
CATSDPSGGHNEQFF
TGTGCCACCAGTGACCCTAGCGGGGGACACAATGAGCAGTTCTTC
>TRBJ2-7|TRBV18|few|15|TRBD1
CASSPGTGGSYEQYF
TGTGCCAGCTCACCAGGGACAGGGGGATCCTACGAGCAGTACTTC
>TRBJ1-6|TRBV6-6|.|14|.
CASSTGLANSPLHF
TGTGCCAGCAGTACAGGGCTAGCCAATTCACCCCTCCACTTT
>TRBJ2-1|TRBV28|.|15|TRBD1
CASRPGQGGNNEQFF
TGTGCCAGCAGGCCGGGACAGGGAGGGAACAATGAGCAGTTCTTC
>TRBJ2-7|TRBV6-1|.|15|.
CASSEIRRQDYEQYF
TGTGCCAGCAGTGAAATTCGGAGACAGGACTACGAGCAGTACTTC
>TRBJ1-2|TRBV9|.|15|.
CASTIGQGINYGYTF
TGTGCCAGCACCATAGGGCAGGGGATAAACTATGGCTACACCTTC
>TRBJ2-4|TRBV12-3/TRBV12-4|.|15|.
CASSLHRRAKNIQYF
TGTGCCAGCAGTTTGCACAGGCGAGCCAAAAACATTCAGTACTTC
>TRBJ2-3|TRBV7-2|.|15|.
CASSKGVGWADTQYF
TGTGCCAGCAGCAAAGGGGTCGGGTGGGCAGATACGCAGTATTTT
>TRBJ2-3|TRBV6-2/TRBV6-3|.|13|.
CASSGAEIDTQYF
TGTGCCAGCAGCGGAGCGGAAATAGATACGCAGTATTTT
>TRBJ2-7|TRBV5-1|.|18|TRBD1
CASSETGTGGRSYFEQYF
TGCGCCAGCAGCGAAACCGGGACAGGGGGCCGGTCCTACTTCGAGCAGTACTTC
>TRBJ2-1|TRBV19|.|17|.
CASSPLVAVLSGVGQFF
TGTGCCAGTAGTCCACTCGTGGCAGTCCTCTCGGGGGTGGGGCAGTTCTTC
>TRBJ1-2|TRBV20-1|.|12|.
CSARTGRWGYTF
TGCAGTGCCCGCACAGGGCGTTGGGGCTACACCTTC
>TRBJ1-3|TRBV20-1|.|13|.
CSASDRPGYTIYF
TGCAGTGCTAGCGACCGCCCTGGCTACACCATATATTTT
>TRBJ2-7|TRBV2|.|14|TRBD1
CASSVTDRAAEQYF
TGTGCCAGCAGCGTTACCGACAGGGCGGCCGAGCAGTACTTC
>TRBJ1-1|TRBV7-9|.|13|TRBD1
CASEGQRNTEAFF
TGTGCCAGCGAGGGACAGAGGAACACTGAAGCTTTCTTT
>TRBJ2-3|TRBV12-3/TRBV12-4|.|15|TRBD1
CASSADRASTDTQYF
TGTGCCAGCAGCGCCGACAGGGCGAGCACAGATACGCAGTATTTT
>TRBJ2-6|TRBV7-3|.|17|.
CASSSTGTASGANVLTF
TGTGCCAGCAGCTCAACCGGGACGGCATCTGGGGCCAACGTCCTGACTTTC
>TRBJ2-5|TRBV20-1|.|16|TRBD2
CSASGFAGVGPETQYF
TGCAGTGCTTCGGGCTTTGCGGGAGTCGGTCCAGAGACCCAGTACTTC
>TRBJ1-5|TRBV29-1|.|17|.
CSVEGVDGAWEPQPQHF
TGCAGCGTTGAAGGTGTTGACGGGGCTTGGGAGCCTCAGCCCCAGCATTTT
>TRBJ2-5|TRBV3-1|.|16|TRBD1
CASSQVTGGFTETQYF
TGTGCCAGCAGCCAAGTAACAGGGGGATTTACGGAGACCCAGTACTTC
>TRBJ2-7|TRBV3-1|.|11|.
CASGGLSEQYF
TGTGCCAGCGGGGGGCTAAGCGAGCAGTACTTC
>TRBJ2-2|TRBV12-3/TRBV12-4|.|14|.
CASSSRGNTGELFF
TGTGCCAGCAGTTCGCGGGGGAACACCGGGGAGCTGTTTTTT
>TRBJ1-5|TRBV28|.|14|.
CASSSLKKTGPQHF
TGTGCCAGCAGCTCCCTCAAAAAAACGGGGCCCCAGCATTTT
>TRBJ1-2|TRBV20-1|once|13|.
CSARDRPGNGYTF
TGCAGTGCTAGAGATCGCCCAGGGAACGGCTACACCTTC
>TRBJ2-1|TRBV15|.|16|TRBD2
CATSRDSLATAPEQFF
TGTGCCACCAGCAGAGATTCACTAGCGACCGCTCCTGAGCAGTTCTTC
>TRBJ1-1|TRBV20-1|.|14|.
CSARVGGGFTEAFF
TGCAGTGCTAGAGTGGGCGGGGGATTCACTGAAGCTTTCTTT